This entry lists 9 T cell receptor beta chains sequenced from one sample in a study of shared clonotypes between healthy human individuals. TCRdb's copy holds only in-frame clones and misses some; the assay was immunoSEQ multiplex PCR. The table has 190,000 or so clones, around 63% seen once; the top ten hold roughly a tenth. Source material: memory CD4+ T cells sorted from blood. Sample subset: CD45RA-negative fraction. These TCRs come from a man between 25 and 39 years old in good health.

This chain links TRBV5-3 with TRBJ1-2; 9 bases agree with TRBD1. TRBV5-3 is known as an ORF, though its function is uncertain. The CDR3 has 14 amino acids. Trimming took 8 bases from V and 8 from J; bases not matched to a gene: 13. CDR3 bases: TGTGCCAGCACCCCCTGGGACAGGGCTGGCGGCTACACCTTC. The encoded protein is CASTPWDRAGGYTF.

The gene calls are TRBV18 and TRBJ2-2, with D perhaps matching TRBD1 (5 bases). The CDR3 extends over 15 amino acids. From germline, CDR1 is KGHSH and CDR2 LQKENI. Deletions cut 3 bases from V and 1 base from J, with 9 bases between. The CDR3, as DNA: TGTGCCAGCTCACCTAATACAGGGAACACCGGGGAGCTGTTTTTT. This codes for CASSPNTGNTGELFF. The full variable domain, completed using reference TRBV18 and TRBJ2-2, is NAGVMQNPRHLVRRRGQEARLRCSPMKGHSHVYWYRQLPEEGLKFMVYLQKENIIDESGMPKERFSAEFPKEGPSILRIQQVVRGDSAAYFCASSPNTGNTGELFFGEGSRLTVL.

V usage is TRBV6-5 and J usage is TRBJ2-7; tentative D call: TRBD2 (7 bases). Trimming took off 6 bases at V and 2 bases at J, with 17 bases between the two ends. The CDR3 has 15 residues. Germline loops: CDR1 MNHEY, CDR2 SVGAGI. The CDR3, as DNA: TGTGCCAGCAGGATAGGCGGGGGCGGTGCCTACGAGCAGTACTTC. Its protein is CASRIGGGGAYEQYF.

This chain uses TRBV5-4 with TRBJ2-3; the D gene is possibly TRBD1 (5 bases). The CDR3 loop spans 14 amino acids. V lost 4 bases, J lost 3 bases, and 12 bases lay in between. Germline CDR1 reads SGHNT; CDR2 reads YYREEE (reference sequence). In DNA form, the CDR3 reads TGTGCCAGCAGCCAAGGGGCGAGAACAGATACGCAGTATTTT. As protein: CASSQGARTDTQYF. Drawing the rest from reference TRBV5-4 and TRBJ2-3, the complete variable domain is ETGVTQSPTHLIKTRGQQVTLRCSSQSGHNTVSWYQQALGQGPQFIFQYYREEENGRGNFPPRFSGLQFPNYSSELNVNALELDDSALYLCASSQGARTDTQYFGPGTRLTVL.

About this clone itself: The same CDR3 is also encoded by other DNA sequences in this sample. The chain uses TRBV19 and TRBJ2-1; 11 bases align to TRBD2. V trimming: 5 bases; J trimming: 7 bases; junction bases outside the gene matches: 7. The germline V gene has CDR1 LNHDA and CDR2 SQIVND (reference sequence). This CDR3 region has 15 residues. CDR3 nucleotides: TGTGCCAGTAGTGCCACTAGCGGGAGTGTAAATGAGCAGTTCTTC. This encodes CASSATSGSVNEQFF.

This chain joins TRBV4-3 and TRBJ2-7, with D possibly called TRBD1 or TRBD2 (7 bases each). The CDR3 has 15 residues. V lost 3 bases and J 3 bases, leaving 15 bases between the germline ends. Germline V gene data show CDR1 as LGHNA and CDR2 as YSLEER. The CDR3 nucleotides read TGCGCCAGCAGCCAGGGCAGGGGGGGAATCTACGAGCAGTACTTC. Translated: CASSQGRGGIYEQYF.

This clone was seen a few times. The J gene is TRBJ2-7, the V gene TRBV5-1; 10 nucleotides line up with TRBD2. Germline CDR1 reads SGHRS; CDR2 reads YFSETQ. CDR3 length equals 16 residues. The junction had 6 bases not matched to a gene; V was cut back by 0 bases and J by 3 bases. The CDR3 region has the DNA TGCGCCAGCAGCTTGGGTGGTTCTAGCGGGAGCTACGAGCAGTACTTC. Encoded protein: CASSLGGSSGSYEQYF.

This clone was observed a handful of times. The CDR3 region has the DNA TGTGCCAGCAGTGAATATTCGGCCGGGTGGCCCCAGCATTTT. Amino acids: CASSEYSAGWPQHF. The J gene is TRBJ1-5, the V gene TRBV25-1; D gene uncertain. Germline V gene sequence: CDR1 MGHDK, CDR2 SYGVNS. The germline V and J ends were trimmed by 0 bases and 9 bases, with 12 bases remaining between them. CDR3 length equals 14 residues.

J is TRBJ2-7 and V is TRBV28; weak D call: TRBD2 (6 bases). CDR1 MDHEN and CDR2 SYDVKM come from the germline V gene. CDR3 size: 12 residues. Trimming left V 8 bases short and J 6 bases short, with 14 bases between. CDR3 sequence: CASGRLISEQYF. The CDR3 DNA reads as TGTGCCAGCGGGAGGTTGATCAGCGAGCAGTACTTC. Supplemented by reference TRBV28 and TRBJ2-7, the full variable domain reads DVKVTQSSRYLVKRTGEKVFLECVQDMDHENMFWYRQDPGLGLRLIYFSYDVKMKEKGDIPEGYSVSREKKERFSLILESASTNQTSMYLCASGRLISEQYFGPGTRLTVT.